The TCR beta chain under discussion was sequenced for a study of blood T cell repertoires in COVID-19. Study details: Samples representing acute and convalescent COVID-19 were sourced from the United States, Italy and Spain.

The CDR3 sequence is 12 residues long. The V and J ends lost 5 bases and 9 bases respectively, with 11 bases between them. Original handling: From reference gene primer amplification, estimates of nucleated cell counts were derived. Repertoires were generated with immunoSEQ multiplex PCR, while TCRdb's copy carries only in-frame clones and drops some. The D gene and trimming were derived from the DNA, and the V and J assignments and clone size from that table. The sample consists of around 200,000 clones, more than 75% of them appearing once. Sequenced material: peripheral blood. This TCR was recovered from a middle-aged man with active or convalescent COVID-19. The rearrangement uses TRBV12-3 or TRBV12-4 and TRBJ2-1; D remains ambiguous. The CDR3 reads CASSRLQSEQFF. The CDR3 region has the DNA TGTGCCAGCAGTAGACTGCAATCTGAGCAGTTCTTC.